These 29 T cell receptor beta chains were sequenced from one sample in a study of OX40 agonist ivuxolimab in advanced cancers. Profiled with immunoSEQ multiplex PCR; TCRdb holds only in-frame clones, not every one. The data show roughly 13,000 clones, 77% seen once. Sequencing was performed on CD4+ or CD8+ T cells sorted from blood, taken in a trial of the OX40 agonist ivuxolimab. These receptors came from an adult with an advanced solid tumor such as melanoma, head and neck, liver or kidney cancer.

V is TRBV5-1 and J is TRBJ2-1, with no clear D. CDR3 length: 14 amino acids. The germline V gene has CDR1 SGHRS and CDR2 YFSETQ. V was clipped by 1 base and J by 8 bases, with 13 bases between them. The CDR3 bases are TGCGCCAGCAGCTTGACCCCCGACGGCGATGAGCAGTTCTTC. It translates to CASSLTPDGDEQFF. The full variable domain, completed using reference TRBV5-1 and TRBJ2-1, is KAGVTQTPRYLIKTRGQQVTLSCSPISGHRSVSWYQQTPGQGLQFLFEYFSETQRNKGNFPGRFSGRQFSNSRSEMNVSTLELGDSALYLCASSLTPDGDEQFFGPGTRLTVL.

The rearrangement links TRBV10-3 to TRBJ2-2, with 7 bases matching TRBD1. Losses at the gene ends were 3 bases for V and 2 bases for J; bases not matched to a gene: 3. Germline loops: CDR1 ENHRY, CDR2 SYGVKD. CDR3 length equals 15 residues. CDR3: CAISDWTGNTGELFF. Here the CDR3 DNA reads TGTGCCATCAGTGATTGGACAGGAAACACCGGGGAGCTGTTTTTT.

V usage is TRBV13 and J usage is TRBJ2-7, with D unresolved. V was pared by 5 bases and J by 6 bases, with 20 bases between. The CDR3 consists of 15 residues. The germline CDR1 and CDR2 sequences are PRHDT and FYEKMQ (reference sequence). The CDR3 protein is CASSSDGFLRVEQYF. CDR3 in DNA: TGTGCCAGCAGCAGCGATGGCTTCCTACGGGTCGAGCAGTACTTC.

CDR3 DNA sequence: TGTGCCAGCCTCGCGCCGGGGGTAGCGAGGGACAATGAGCAGTTCTTC. Protein: CASLAPGVARDNEQFF. This chain links TRBV7-9 with TRBJ2-1; perhaps TRBD2 as D (6 bases). Trimming shortened V by 8 bases and J by 5 bases, and 22 bases separated the two germline ends. CDR1 and CDR2 from the germline V gene are SEHNR and FQNEAQ (reference sequence). This CDR3 comprises 16 residues.

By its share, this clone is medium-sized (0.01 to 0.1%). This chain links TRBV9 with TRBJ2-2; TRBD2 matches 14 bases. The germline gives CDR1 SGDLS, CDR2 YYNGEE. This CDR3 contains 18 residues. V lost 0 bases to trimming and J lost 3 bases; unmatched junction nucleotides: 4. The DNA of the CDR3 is TGTGCCAGCAGCGTAGGACTAGCGGGAGGGCCGTACACCGGGGAGCTGTTTTTT. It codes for CASSVGLAGGPYTGELFF.

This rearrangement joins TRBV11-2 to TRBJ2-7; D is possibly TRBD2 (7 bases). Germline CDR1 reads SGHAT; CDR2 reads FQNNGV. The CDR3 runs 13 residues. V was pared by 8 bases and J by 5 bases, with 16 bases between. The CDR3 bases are TGTGCCAGCCGGTACACGGGGGGCGACGAGCAGTACTTC. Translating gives CASRYTGGDEQYF.

CDR3 residues: CASIPTGGNEQYF. The CDR3 DNA follows: TGTGCCAGCATCCCAACGGGGGGTAACGAGCAGTACTTC. This rearrangement joins TRBV2 to TRBJ2-5, with TRBD2 matching over 7 bases. The DNA end favors TRBJ2-7, so the J call may be wrong. Germline V CDR1 and CDR2: SNHLY, FYNNEI. The CDR3 has 13 amino acids.

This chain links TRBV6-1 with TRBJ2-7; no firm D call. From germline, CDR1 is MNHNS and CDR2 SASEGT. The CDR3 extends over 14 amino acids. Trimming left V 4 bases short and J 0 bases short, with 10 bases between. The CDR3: CASSVGFSSYEQYF. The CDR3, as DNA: TGTGCCAGCAGTGTTGGCTTCAGCTCCTACGAGCAGTACTTC.

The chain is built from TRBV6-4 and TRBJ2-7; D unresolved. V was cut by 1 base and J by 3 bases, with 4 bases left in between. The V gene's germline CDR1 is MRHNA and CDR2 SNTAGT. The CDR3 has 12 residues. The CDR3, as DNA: TGTGCCAGCAGTGACTGTATCTACGAGCAGTACTTC. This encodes CASSDCIYEQYF.

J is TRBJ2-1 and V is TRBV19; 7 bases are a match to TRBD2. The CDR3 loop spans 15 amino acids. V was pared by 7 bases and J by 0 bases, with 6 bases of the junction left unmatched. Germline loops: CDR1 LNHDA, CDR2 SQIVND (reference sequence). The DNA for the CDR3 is TGTGCCAGTACCGCGGGAGCCCTCTCCTACAATGAGCAGTTCTTC. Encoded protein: CASTAGALSYNEQFF.

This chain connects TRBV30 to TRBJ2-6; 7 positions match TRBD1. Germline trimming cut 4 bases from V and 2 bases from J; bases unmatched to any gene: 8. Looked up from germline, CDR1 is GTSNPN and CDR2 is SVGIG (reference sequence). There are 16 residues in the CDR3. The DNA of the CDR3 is TGTGCCTGGACTATAGACAGGGTTCCTGGGGCCAACGTCCTGACTTTC. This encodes CAWTIDRVPGANVLTF.

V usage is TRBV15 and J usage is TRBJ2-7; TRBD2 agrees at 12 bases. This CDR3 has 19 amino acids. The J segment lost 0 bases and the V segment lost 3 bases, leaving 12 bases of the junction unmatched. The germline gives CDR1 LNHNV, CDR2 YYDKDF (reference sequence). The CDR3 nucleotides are TGTGCCACCAGCAGGGGGCCGGGACTAGCGGGCATAAGCTCCTACGAGCAGTACTTC. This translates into CATSRGPGLAGISSYEQYF.

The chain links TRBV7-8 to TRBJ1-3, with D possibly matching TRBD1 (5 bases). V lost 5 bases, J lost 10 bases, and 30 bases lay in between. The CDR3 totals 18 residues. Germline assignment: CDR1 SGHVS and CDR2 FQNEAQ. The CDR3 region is CASSRMPTAWSSEGTIYF. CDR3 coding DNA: TGTGCCAGCAGCCGCATGCCGACAGCCTGGTCCTCTGAGGGAACCATATATTTT.

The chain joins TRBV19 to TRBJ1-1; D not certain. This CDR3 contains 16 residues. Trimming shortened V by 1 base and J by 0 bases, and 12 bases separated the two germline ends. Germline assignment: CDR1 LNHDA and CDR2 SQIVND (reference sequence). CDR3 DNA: TGTGCCAGTAGTATAGTTCCCTGGACTCTGAACACTGAAGCTTTCTTT. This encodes CASSIVPWTLNTEAFF.

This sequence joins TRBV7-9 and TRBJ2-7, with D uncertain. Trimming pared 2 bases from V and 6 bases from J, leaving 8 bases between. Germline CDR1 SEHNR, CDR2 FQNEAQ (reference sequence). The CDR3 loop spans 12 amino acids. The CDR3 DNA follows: TGTGCCAGCAGCTTAACCCCGGGCGAGCAGTACTTC. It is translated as CASSLTPGEQYF.

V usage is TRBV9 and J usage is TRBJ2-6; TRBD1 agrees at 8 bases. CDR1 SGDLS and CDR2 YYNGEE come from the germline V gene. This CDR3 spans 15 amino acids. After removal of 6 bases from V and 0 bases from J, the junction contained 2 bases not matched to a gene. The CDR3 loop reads CASTGQGSGANVLTF. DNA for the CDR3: TGTGCCAGCACAGGACAGGGCTCTGGGGCCAACGTCCTGACTTTC.

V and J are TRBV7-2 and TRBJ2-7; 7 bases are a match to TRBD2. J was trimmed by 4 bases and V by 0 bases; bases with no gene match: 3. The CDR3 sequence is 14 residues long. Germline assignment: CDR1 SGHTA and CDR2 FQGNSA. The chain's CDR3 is CASSLAGGPYEQYF. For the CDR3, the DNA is TGTGCCAGCAGCTTAGCGGGAGGGCCGTACGAGCAGTACTTC.

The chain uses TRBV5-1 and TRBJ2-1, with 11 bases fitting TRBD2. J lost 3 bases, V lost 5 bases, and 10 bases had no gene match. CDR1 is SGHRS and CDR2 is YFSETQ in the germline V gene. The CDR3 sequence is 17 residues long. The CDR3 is CASSRGLGLADYNEQFF. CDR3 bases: TGCGCCAGCAGTCGAGGATTGGGACTAGCGGACTACAATGAGCAGTTCTTC.

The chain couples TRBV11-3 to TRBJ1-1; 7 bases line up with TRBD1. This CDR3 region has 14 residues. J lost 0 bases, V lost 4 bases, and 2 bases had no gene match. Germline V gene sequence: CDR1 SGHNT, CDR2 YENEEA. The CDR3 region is CASSSGQLNTEAFF. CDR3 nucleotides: TGTGCCAGCAGCTCGGGACAGTTGAACACTGAAGCTTTCTTT.

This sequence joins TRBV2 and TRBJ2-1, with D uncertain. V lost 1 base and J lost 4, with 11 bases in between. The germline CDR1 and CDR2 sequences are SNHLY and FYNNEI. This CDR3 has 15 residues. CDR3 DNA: TGTGCCAGCAGTGAAGGAGCGAACCTATACAATGAGCAGTTCTTC. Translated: CASSEGANLYNEQFF.

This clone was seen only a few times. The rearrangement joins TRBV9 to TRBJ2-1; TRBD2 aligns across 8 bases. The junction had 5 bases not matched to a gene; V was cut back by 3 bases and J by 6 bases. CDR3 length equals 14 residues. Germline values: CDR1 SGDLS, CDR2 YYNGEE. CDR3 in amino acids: CASSGVSGTNEQFF. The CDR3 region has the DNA TGTGCCAGCAGCGGGGTTAGCGGGACCAATGAGCAGTTCTTC. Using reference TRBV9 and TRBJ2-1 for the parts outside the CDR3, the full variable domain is DSGVTQTPKHLITATGQRVTLRCSPRSGDLSVYWYQQSLDQGLQFLIQYYNGEERAKGNILERFSAQQFPDLHSELNLSSLELGDSALYFCASSGVSGTNEQFFGPGTRLTVL.

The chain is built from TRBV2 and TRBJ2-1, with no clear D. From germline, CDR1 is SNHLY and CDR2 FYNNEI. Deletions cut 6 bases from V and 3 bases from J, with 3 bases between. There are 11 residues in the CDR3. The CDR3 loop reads CASRGYNEQFF. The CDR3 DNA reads TGTGCCAGCAGGGGCTACAATGAGCAGTTCTTC.

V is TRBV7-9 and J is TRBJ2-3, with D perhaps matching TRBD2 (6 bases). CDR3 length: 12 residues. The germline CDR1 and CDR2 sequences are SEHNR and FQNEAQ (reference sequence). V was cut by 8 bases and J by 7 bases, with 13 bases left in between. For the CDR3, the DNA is TGTGCCAGCGAGGGACTCAGCAATACGCAGTATTTT. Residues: CASEGLSNTQYF.

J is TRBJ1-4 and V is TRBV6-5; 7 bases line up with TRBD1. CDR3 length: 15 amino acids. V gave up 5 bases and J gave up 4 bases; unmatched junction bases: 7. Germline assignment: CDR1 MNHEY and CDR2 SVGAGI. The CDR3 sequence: CASSIRQGGNEKLFF. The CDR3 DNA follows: TGTGCCAGCAGTATAAGACAGGGTGGTAATGAAAAACTGTTTTTT.

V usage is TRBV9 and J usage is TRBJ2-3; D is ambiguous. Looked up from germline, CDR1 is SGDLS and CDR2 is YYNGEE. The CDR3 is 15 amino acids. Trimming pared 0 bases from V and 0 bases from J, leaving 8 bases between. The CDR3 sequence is CASSVDTTSTDTQYF. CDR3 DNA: TGTGCCAGCAGCGTAGATACTACTAGCACAGATACGCAGTATTTT.

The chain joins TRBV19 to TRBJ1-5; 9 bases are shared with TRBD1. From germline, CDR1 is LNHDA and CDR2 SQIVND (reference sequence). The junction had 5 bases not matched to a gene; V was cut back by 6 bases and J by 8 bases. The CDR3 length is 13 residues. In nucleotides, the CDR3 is TGTGCCAGTAGAACAGGGGGCTTGGAGCCCCAGCATTTT. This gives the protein CASRTGGLEPQHF. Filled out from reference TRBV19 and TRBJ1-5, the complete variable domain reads DGGITQSPKYLFRKEGQNVTLSCEQNLNHDAMYWYRQDPGQGLRLIYYSQIVNDFQKGDIAEGYSVSREKKESFPLTVTSAQKNPTAFYLCASRTGGLEPQHFGDGTRLSIL.

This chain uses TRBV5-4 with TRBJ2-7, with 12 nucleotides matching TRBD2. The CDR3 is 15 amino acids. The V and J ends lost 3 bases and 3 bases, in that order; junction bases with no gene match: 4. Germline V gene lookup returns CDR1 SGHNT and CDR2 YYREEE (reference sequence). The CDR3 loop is CASSSPLAGGYEQYF. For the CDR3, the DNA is TGTGCCAGCAGCTCGCCACTAGCGGGAGGCTACGAGCAGTACTTC.

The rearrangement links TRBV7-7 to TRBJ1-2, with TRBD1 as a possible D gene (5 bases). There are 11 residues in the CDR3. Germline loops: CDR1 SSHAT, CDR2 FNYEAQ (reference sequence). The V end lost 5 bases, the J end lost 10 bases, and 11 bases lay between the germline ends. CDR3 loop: CASSGIRDYTF. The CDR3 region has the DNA TGTGCCAGCAGCGGCATCAGGGACTACACCTTC.

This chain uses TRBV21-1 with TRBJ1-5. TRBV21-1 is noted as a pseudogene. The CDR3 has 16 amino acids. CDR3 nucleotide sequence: TGTGCCAGCAGCAAAGGGGCATGGGGTGACGGTCAGCCCCAGCATTTT. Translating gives CASSKGAWGDGQPQHF.